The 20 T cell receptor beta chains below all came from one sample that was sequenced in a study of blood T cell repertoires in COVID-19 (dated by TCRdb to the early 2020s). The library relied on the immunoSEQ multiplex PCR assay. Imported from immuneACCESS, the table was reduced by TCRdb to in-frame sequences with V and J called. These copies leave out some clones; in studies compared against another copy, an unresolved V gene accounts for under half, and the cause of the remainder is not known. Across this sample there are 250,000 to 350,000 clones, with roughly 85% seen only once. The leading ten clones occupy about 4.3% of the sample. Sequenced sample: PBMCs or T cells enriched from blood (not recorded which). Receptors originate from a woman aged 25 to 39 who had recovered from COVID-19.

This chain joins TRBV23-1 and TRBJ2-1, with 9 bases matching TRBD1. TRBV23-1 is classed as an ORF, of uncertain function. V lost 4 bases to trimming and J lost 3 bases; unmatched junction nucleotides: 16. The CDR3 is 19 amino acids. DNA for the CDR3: TGCGCCAGCAGTCCACGGGGACAGGGTCAGGTGGGTTTCTACAATGAGCAGTTCTTC. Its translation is CASSPRGQGQVGFYNEQFF.

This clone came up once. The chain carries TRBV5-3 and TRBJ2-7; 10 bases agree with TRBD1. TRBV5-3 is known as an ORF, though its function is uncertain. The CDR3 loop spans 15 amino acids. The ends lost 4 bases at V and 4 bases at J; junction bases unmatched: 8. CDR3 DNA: TGTGCCAGAAGCGGGACCCGACAGGGGGCATACGAGCAGTACTTC. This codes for CARSGTRQGAYEQYF.

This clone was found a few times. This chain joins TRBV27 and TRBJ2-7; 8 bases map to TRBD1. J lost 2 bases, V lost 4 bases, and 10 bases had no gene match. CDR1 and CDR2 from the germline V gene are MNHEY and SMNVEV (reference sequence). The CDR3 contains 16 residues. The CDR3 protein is CASSSLVGQGTYEQYF. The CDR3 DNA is TGTGCCAGCAGTTCCCTCGTCGGACAGGGCACCTACGAGCAGTACTTC.

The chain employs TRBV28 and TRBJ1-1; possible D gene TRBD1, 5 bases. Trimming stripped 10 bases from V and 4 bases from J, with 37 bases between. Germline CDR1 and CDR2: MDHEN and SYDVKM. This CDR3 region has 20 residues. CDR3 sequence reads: CATPGTAGCGREVSITEAFF. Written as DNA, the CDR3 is TGTGCCACCCCCGGGACGGCAGGATGCGGGAGAGAGGTATCGATCACTGAAGCTTTCTTT. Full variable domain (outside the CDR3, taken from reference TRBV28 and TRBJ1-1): DVKVTQSSRYLVKRTGEKVFLECVQDMDHENMFWYRQDPGLGLRLIYFSYDVKMKEKGDIPEGYSVSREKKERFSLILESASTNQTSMYLCATPGTAGCGREVSITEAFFGQGTRLTVV.

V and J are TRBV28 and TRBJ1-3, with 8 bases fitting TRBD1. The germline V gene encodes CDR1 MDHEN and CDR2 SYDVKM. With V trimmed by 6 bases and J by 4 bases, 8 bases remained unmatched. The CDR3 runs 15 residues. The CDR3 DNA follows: TGTGCCAGCAGGGGATCAGGGGGCCTCGGAAACACCATATATTTT. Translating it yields CASRGSGGLGNTIYF.

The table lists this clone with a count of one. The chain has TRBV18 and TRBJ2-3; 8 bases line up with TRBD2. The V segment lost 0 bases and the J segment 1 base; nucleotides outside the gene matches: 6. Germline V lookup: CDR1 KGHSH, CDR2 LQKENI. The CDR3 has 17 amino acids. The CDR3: CASSPPTGGPGTDTQYF. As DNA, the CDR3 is TGTGCCAGCTCACCACCGACGGGAGGGCCCGGCACAGATACGCAGTATTTT.

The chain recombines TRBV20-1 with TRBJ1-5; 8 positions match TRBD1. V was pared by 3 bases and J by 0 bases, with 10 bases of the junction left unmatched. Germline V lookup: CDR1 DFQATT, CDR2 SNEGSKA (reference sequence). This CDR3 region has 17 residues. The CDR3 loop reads CSASGDRGPPSNQPQHF. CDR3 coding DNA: TGCAGTGCTAGTGGTGACAGGGGCCCACCTAGCAATCAGCCCCAGCATTTT.

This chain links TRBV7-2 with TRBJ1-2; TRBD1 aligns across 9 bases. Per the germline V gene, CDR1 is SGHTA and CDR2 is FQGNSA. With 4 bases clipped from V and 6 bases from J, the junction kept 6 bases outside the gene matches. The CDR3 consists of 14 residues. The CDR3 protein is CASSSGTGFHGYTF. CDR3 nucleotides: TGTGCCAGCAGCTCCGGGACAGGGTTTCATGGCTACACCTTC.

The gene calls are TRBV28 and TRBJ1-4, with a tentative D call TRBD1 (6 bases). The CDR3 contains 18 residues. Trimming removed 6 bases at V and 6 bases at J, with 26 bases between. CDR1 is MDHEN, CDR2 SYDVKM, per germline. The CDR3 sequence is CASRPPGTRWKGYEKLFF. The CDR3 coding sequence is TGTGCCAGCAGGCCACCCGGGACACGGTGGAAGGGGTATGAAAAACTGTTTTTT.

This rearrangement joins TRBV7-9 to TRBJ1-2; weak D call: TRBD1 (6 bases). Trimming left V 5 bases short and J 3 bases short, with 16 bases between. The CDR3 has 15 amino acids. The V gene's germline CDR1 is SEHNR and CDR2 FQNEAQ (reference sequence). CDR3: CASSVMNRDDYGYTF. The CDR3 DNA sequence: TGTGCCAGCAGCGTTATGAACAGGGATGACTATGGCTACACCTTC.

The CDR3 loop reads CASSEVRAKETQYF. The CDR3 DNA sequence: TGTGCCAGCAGTGAAGTGAGGGCAAAAGAGACCCAGTACTTC. The J gene is TRBJ2-5, the V gene TRBV6-1; maybe TRBD2 (5 bases). Trimming shortened V by 1 base and J by 3 bases, and 9 bases separated the two germline ends. Germline V gene sequence: CDR1 MNHNS, CDR2 SASEGT. CDR3 length: 14 amino acids.

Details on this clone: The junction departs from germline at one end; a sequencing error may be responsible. This CDR3 reads CASNLASGGSREQYF. The DNA of the CDR3 is TGTGCCAGCAACTTAGCAAGCGGGGGATCCCGGGAGCAGTACTTC. The chain carries TRBV7-9 and TRBJ2-7; 8 nucleotides match TRBD2. The CDR3 is 15 residues long. Germline V lookup: CDR1 SEHNR, CDR2 FQNEAQ (reference sequence).

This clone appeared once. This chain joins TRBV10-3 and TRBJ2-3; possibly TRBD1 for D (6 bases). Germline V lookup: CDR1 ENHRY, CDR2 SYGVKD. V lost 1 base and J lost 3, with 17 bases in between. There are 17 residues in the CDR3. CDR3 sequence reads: CAISEYLGRGRTDTQYF. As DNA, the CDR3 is TGTGCCATCAGTGAGTATCTGGGCAGGGGAAGGACAGATACGCAGTATTTT.

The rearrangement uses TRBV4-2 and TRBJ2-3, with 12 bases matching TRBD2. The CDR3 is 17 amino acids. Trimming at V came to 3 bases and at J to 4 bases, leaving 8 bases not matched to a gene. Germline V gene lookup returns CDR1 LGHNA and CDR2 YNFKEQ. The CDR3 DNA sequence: TGTGCCAGCAGCCAGGACTTGACTAGCGGGAGCCCAGATACGCAGTATTTT. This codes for CASSQDLTSGSPDTQYF.

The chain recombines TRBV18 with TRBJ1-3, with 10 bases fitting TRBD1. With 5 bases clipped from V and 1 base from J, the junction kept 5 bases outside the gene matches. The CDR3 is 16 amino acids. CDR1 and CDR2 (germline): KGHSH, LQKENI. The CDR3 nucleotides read TGTGCCAGCTCAGTGGACAGGGGGATTTCTGGAAACACCATATATTTT. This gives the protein CASSVDRGISGNTIYF. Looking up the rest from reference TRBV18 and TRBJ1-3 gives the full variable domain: NAGVMQNPRHLVRRRGQEARLRCSPMKGHSHVYWYRQLPEEGLKFMVYLQKENIIDESGMPKERFSAEFPKEGPSILRIQQVVRGDSAAYFCASSVDRGISGNTIYFGEGSWLTVV.

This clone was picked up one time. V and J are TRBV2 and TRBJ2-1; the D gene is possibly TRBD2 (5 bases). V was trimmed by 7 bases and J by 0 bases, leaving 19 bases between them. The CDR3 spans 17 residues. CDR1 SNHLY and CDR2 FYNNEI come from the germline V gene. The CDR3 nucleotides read TGTGCCAGCACCCTGAAGGACTCCTACTTCTCCTACAATGAGCAGTTCTTC. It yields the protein CASTLKDSYFSYNEQFF.

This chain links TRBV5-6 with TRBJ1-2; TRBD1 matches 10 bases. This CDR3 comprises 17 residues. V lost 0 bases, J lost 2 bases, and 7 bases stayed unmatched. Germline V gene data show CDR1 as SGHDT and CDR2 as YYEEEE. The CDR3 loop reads CASSLGTGGTSNYGYTF. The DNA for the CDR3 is TGTGCCAGCAGCTTGGGGACAGGGGGAACATCCAACTATGGCTACACCTTC.

CDR3 DNA sequence: TGTGCCAGCAGGGATTGGGTCTTGCGGGGCTACACCTTC. Residues: CASRDWVLRGYTF. The V and J genes are TRBV6-5 and TRBJ1-2; D is unresolved. Germline V gives CDR1 MNHEY, CDR2 SVGAGI. V dropped 6 bases and J dropped 8 bases, with 16 bases sitting between them. This CDR3 comprises 13 residues.

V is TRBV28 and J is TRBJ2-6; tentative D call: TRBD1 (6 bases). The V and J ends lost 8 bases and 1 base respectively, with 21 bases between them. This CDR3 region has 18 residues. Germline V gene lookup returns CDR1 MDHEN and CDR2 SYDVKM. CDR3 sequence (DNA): TGTGCCAGCGGAACTCTTAAAACTACAGGGTCTGGGGCCAACGTCCTGACTTTC. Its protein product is CASGTLKTTGSGANVLTF.

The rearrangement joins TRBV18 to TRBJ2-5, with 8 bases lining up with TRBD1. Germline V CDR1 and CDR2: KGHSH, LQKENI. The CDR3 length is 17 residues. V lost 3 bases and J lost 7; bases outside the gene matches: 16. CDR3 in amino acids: CASSPPLLTGAVGTQYF. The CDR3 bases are TGTGCCAGCTCACCCCCCCTCCTGACAGGGGCAGTCGGGACCCAGTACTTC.